These 30 T cell receptor beta chains came from one sample sequenced in a study of PD-1 blockade in classical Hodgkin lymphoma. Time point: newly diagnosed, previously untreated cHL patient sample. The assay was immunoSEQ multiplex PCR, and TCRdb's table has in-frame clones only and misses some. The sample yields 20,000 to 25,000 clones, roughly 94% seen once. Material: peripheral blood mononuclear cells (PBMCs). The receptors here all came from a human donor with classical Hodgkin lymphoma.

This chain links TRBV11-3 with TRBJ1-2; 11 positions agree with TRBD1. This CDR3 has 17 residues. J gave up 2 bases and V 0 bases, and 5 bases lay outside the gene matches. Germline CDR1 is SGHNT and CDR2 is YENEEA. The CDR3 protein is CASSLEVGTGGNYGYTF. CDR3 DNA: TGTGCCAGCAGCTTAGAGGTTGGGACAGGGGGGAACTATGGCTACACCTTC.

V usage is TRBV15 and J usage is TRBJ2-3; 8 bases map to TRBD2. Germline-derived CDR1 and CDR2 are LNHNV and YYDKDF (reference sequence). The V and J ends lost 3 bases and 4 bases, in that order; junction bases with no gene match: 3. This CDR3 is built from 14 residues. For the CDR3, the DNA is TGTGCCACCAGCAGGGGGCGGGGGGCAGATACGCAGTATTTT. Translation gives CATSRGRGADTQYF.

This clone was found once. The V gene is TRBV19, the J gene TRBJ1-5; maybe TRBD1 (6 bases). Germline V lookup: CDR1 LNHDA, CDR2 SQIVND (reference sequence). V gave up 3 bases and J gave up 1 base, with 19 bases separating them. The CDR3 loop spans 18 amino acids. CDR3 coding DNA: TGTGCCAGTAGTATGGGCATGGGGGGGCCCTGGAGCAATCAGCCCCAGCATTTT. Translating it yields CASSMGMGGPWSNQPQHF.

The chain uses TRBV6-6 and TRBJ2-1; the D gene is possibly TRBD2 (6 bases). Trimming stripped 5 bases from V and 1 base from J, with 12 bases between. The CDR3 runs 15 residues. CDR1 is MNHNY and CDR2 is SVGAGI in the germline V gene (reference sequence). The CDR3 DNA reads as TGTGCCAGCAGTCGGGACTCCCAGTCCTACAATGAGCAGTTCTTC. Residues: CASSRDSQSYNEQFF.

This clone was seen only once. V usage is TRBV15 and J usage is TRBJ1-1; D call uncertain. The CDR3 contains 16 residues. CDR1 is LNHNV and CDR2 is YYDKDF in the germline V gene (reference sequence). The V gene lost 3 bases and the J gene lost 0 bases, with 14 bases spanning the gap. Here the CDR3 reads CATSRATGIVNTEAFF. DNA of the CDR3: TGTGCCACCAGCAGGGCAACGGGCATAGTGAACACTGAAGCTTTCTTT.

The chain combines TRBV5-1 with TRBJ1-6; no reliable D call. The germline CDR1 and CDR2 sequences are SGHRS and YFSETQ. Trimming left V 0 bases short and J 6 bases short, with 10 bases between. The CDR3 sequence is 15 residues long. The CDR3 DNA reads as TGCGCCAGCAGCTTGGAATCAGGACGTAATTCACCCCTCCACTTT. Translated, it gives CASSLESGRNSPLHF.

V is TRBV28 and J is TRBJ1-2; D unresolved. The CDR3 is 15 amino acids. V gave up 4 bases and J gave up 2 bases, with 14 bases separating them. The germline V gene has CDR1 MDHEN and CDR2 SYDVKM. The CDR3 sequence is CASSSAAWPNYGYTF. CDR3 nucleotides: TGTGCCAGCAGTTCGGCCGCGTGGCCGAACTATGGCTACACCTTC.

The V call is TRBV7-3, the J call TRBJ1-4, with 9 bases fitting TRBD1. Losses at the gene ends were 11 bases for V and 6 bases for J; bases not matched to a gene: 4. This CDR3 is 12 amino acids long. From germline, CDR1 is SGHTA and CDR2 FQGTGA. CDR3 nucleotides: TGTGCCTACAGGGGGCTCCATGAAAAACTGTTTTTT. Translating gives CAYRGLHEKLFF. The whole variable domain, remainder taken from reference TRBV7-3 and TRBJ1-4, is GAGVSQTPSNKVTEKGKYVELRCDPISGHTALYWYRQSLGQGPEFLIYFQGTGAADDSGLPNDRFFAVRPEGSVSTLKIQRTERGDSAVYLCAYRGLHEKLFFGSGTQLSVL.

The rearrangement links TRBV7-9 to TRBJ2-1, with a tentative D call TRBD2 (6 bases). V lost 1 base, J lost 5 bases, and 15 bases lay in between. There are 16 residues in the CDR3. Per the germline V gene, CDR1 is SEHNR and CDR2 is FQNEAQ (reference sequence). The CDR3 bases are TGTGCCAGCAGCTTAGTGTCTCTAGCGCAACACAATGAGCAGTTCTTC. Its translation is CASSLVSLAQHNEQFF.

The gene calls are TRBV19 and TRBJ1-2, with D possibly being TRBD1 (6 bases). The V and J ends lost 9 bases and 5 bases respectively, with 22 bases between them. Germline assignment: CDR1 LNHDA and CDR2 SQIVND (reference sequence). This CDR3 contains 15 residues. The CDR3 is CARGPTGQTVYGYTF. The CDR3 DNA reads TGTGCCAGGGGGCCGACAGGCCAGACGGTTTATGGCTACACCTTC.

V is TRBV28 and J is TRBJ1-1, with TRBD1 matching over 9 bases. CDR1 and CDR2 from the germline V gene are MDHEN and SYDVKM. The CDR3 covers 14 residues. J lost 6 bases, V lost 1 base, and 3 bases had no gene match. The CDR3 sequence: CASSLSGTGSEAFF. The CDR3 DNA is TGTGCCAGCAGTTTATCCGGGACAGGGTCTGAAGCTTTCTTT.

The chain employs TRBV19 and TRBJ1-2; TRBD1 is a possible D gene (5 bases). The ends were cut back, 5 bases at V and 7 bases at J, with 20 bases in the middle. The CDR3 is made up of 15 amino acids. Germline CDR1 and CDR2: LNHDA and SQIVND (reference sequence). The CDR3 reads CASSAGIRGGIGYTF. The CDR3 bases are TGTGCCAGTAGTGCCGGGATCCGGGGGGGAATTGGCTACACCTTC.

J is TRBJ1-6 and V is TRBV5-1; 7 nucleotides match TRBD1. The germline CDR1 and CDR2 sequences are SGHRS and YFSETQ. The CDR3 has 14 residues. J was trimmed by 7 bases and V by 4 bases; bases with no gene match: 5. The CDR3 protein is CASSQGDPNSPLHF. The CDR3, as DNA: TGCGCCAGCAGCCAGGGGGATCCGAATTCACCCCTCCACTTT.

The chain uses TRBV5-1 and TRBJ1-2, with D unclear. The CDR3 has 11 residues. CDR1 is SGHRS and CDR2 is YFSETQ in the germline V gene. Between the trimmed V and J ends, which lost 3 bases and 4 bases, there was a span of 4 bases. CDR3 coding DNA: TGCGCCAGCAGCTCGAGCTATGGCTACACCTTC. Translation gives CASSSSYGYTF.

The genes are TRBV9 and TRBJ1-5; the D is unclear. The CDR3 is 14 residues long. V dropped 0 bases and J dropped 1 base, with 5 bases sitting between them. Germline CDR1 is SGDLS and CDR2 is YYNGEE. CDR3 nucleotide sequence: TGTGCCAGCAGCGTAGGATCGAGCAATCAGCCCCAGCATTTT. It encodes CASSVGSSNQPQHF.

The genes are TRBV4-2 and TRBJ1-5, with 12 positions matching TRBD1. The CDR3 loop spans 17 amino acids. Germline-derived CDR1 and CDR2 are LGHNA and YNFKEQ. The junction had 4 bases not matched to a gene; V was cut back by 4 bases and J by 0 bases. CDR3 nucleotide sequence: TGTGCCAGCAGCCCCGGGACAGGGGGCTATAGCAATCAGCCCCAGCATTTT. It encodes CASSPGTGGYSNQPQHF.

The chain has TRBV28 and TRBJ1-5; perhaps TRBD1 as D (5 bases). Germline V lookup: CDR1 MDHEN, CDR2 SYDVKM. V lost 10 bases and J 7 bases, leaving 23 bases between the germline ends. This CDR3 spans 15 amino acids. DNA for the CDR3: TGTGCCATCGGTCGGGGGGGGAGACTCAAACAGCCCCAGCATTTT. Its translation is CAIGRGGRLKQPQHF. Based on the CDR3 plus reference TRBV28 and TRBJ1-5, the full variable domain is DVKVTQSSRYLVKRTGEKVFLECVQDMDHENMFWYRQDPGLGLRLIYFSYDVKMKEKGDIPEGYSVSREKKERFSLILESASTNQTSMYLCAIGRGGRLKQPQHFGDGTRLSIL.

The chain uses TRBV9 and TRBJ2-3; 9 bases agree with TRBD2. V dropped 3 bases and J dropped 3; count of bases not matched to a gene: 5. The CDR3 runs 15 residues. CDR1 and CDR2 (germline): SGDLS, YYNGEE. This CDR3 reads CASSGGLARTDTQYF. The CDR3 region has the DNA TGTGCCAGCAGCGGAGGACTAGCGAGAACAGATACGCAGTATTTT.

The CDR3 region is CAYSGTSGSGSTDTQYF. The CDR3 DNA is TGTGCCTACTCCGGGACTAGCGGGAGTGGAAGCACAGATACGCAGTATTTT. The chain has TRBV30 and TRBJ2-3; 14 bases match TRBD2. The germline gives CDR1 GTSNPN, CDR2 SVGIG (reference sequence). This CDR3 has 17 residues. V lost 7 bases to trimming and J lost 0 bases; unmatched junction nucleotides: 9.

The J gene is TRBJ1-2, the V gene TRBV28; weak D call: TRBD1 (5 bases). Trimming stripped 6 bases from V and 4 bases from J, with 12 bases between. CDR1 and CDR2 (germline): MDHEN, SYDVKM. CDR3 size: 13 residues. CDR3 nucleotide sequence: TGTGCCAGCAGGAACACAGGACTCTATGGCTACACCTTC. Its translation: CASRNTGLYGYTF.

The gene calls are TRBV7-8 and TRBJ2-7, with 8 bases that match TRBD2. With 7 bases clipped from V and 9 bases from J, the junction kept 14 bases outside the gene matches. CDR3 length: 14 residues. Per germline, CDR1 SGHVS and CDR2 FQNEAQ. The CDR3 loop reads CASTQRETEYGQYF. The CDR3 nucleotides are TGTGCCAGCACTCAGCGGGAGACCGAATATGGGCAGTACTTC.

The chain is built from TRBV30 and TRBJ2-7; D remains unclear. CDR1 is GTSNPN, CDR2 SVGIG, per germline (reference sequence). V lost 2 bases to trimming and J lost 4 bases, with 6 bases between them. The CDR3 sequence is 11 residues long. DNA for the CDR3: TGTGCCTGGAGTTTAGGGTACGAGCAGTACTTC. Translating it yields CAWSLGYEQYF.

This clone was counted a single time. The CDR3 sequence is CAIRTDRAVGYTF. The CDR3 region has the DNA TGTGCCATCAGGACGGACAGGGCTGTCGGCTACACCTTC. The rearrangement links TRBV10-3 to TRBJ1-2; TRBD1 matches 8 bases. V lost 6 bases and J lost 8; bases outside the gene matches: 8. Germline V lookup: CDR1 ENHRY, CDR2 SYGVKD. The CDR3 has 13 residues.

The V call is TRBV5-1, the J call TRBJ2-3, with D unresolved. The V and J ends lost 3 bases and 3 bases respectively, with 11 bases between them. The CDR3 runs to 14 residues. CDR1 is SGHRS and CDR2 is YFSETQ in the germline V gene. CDR3 loop: CASSSRGRTDTQYF. The CDR3 DNA follows: TGCGCCAGCAGCTCCCGCGGACGGACAGATACGCAGTATTTT.

The chain uses TRBV15 and TRBJ2-2; tentatively, D is TRBD1 or TRBD2 (5 bases each). Trimming left V 2 bases short and J 0 bases short, with 10 bases between. The CDR3 extends over 16 amino acids. CDR1 and CDR2 (germline): LNHNV, YYDKDF (reference sequence). CDR3 loop: CATSRTRDANTGELFF. CDR3 sequence (DNA): TGTGCCACCAGCAGAACCCGGGACGCGAACACCGGGGAGCTGTTTTTT.

The chain couples TRBV4-1 to TRBJ1-1; 7 bases are shared with TRBD1. After removal of 6 bases from V and 5 bases from J, the junction contained 9 bases not matched to a gene. CDR1 and CDR2 from the germline V gene are MGHRA and YSYEKL. The CDR3 is 14 residues long. The CDR3 DNA reads as TGCGCCAGCAGGTCAGGGGGGGGAGGGACTGAAGCTTTCTTT. Amino acids: CASRSGGGGTEAFF.

CDR3 in amino acids: CASSLAPGRSGRDNEQFF. As DNA, the CDR3 is TGCGCCAGCAGCTTGGCCCCGGGTCGATCGGGACGGGACAATGAGCAGTTCTTC. The rearrangement links TRBV5-1 to TRBJ2-1, with D perhaps being TRBD1 or TRBD2 (5 bases each). Germline CDR1 is SGHRS and CDR2 is YFSETQ. This CDR3 is 18 amino acids long. With 0 bases removed from V and 5 bases from J, the gap between germline ends came to 21 bases.

J is TRBJ2-7 and V is TRBV2; D perhaps matches TRBD1 (6 bases). V was trimmed by 3 bases and J by 3 bases, leaving 9 bases between them. Per the germline V gene, CDR1 is SNHLY and CDR2 is FYNNEI. CDR3 length: 13 residues. The chain's CDR3 is CASSDRQVYEQYF. CDR3 DNA: TGTGCCAGCAGTGATAGACAGGTCTACGAGCAGTACTTC.

This clone has a single count. V and J are TRBV4-1 and TRBJ2-2, with 8 bases matching TRBD2. V dropped 0 bases and J dropped 4; count of bases not matched to a gene: 4. This CDR3 is 16 amino acids long. CDR1 is MGHRA and CDR2 is YSYEKL in the germline V gene. The CDR3 region is CASSQEGAGVTGELFF. In DNA form, the CDR3 reads TGCGCCAGCAGCCAAGAGGGAGCGGGAGTCACCGGGGAGCTGTTTTTT.

The chain uses TRBV7-9 and TRBJ2-4; D call uncertain. Germline V lookup: CDR1 SEHNR, CDR2 FQNEAQ (reference sequence). Trimming removed 5 bases at V and 3 bases at J, with 11 bases between. This CDR3 is 14 amino acids long. The CDR3 protein is CASSPPSGKNIQYF. CDR3 sequence (DNA): TGTGCCAGCAGCCCGCCGTCTGGCAAAAACATTCAGTACTTC.